Presented here are 5 T cell receptor beta chains from one specimen sequenced in a study of cytomegalovirus exposure and HLA in healthy donors. PCR involved 60 Vbeta and 13 Jbeta primers. This table comes from immunoSEQ multiplex PCR, and its TCRdb copy is limited to in-frame clones, with some not included. The sample contains approximately 190,000 clones, approximately 81% of which appear only once. The sequencing sample was made of PBMCs. The receptors were sampled from a woman younger than 30 in good health and CMV-seropositive.

This chain's CDR3 is CAWGKTGRYTDTQYF. The CDR3 nucleotides are TGTGCCTGGGGAAAGACAGGACGTTACACAGATACGCAGTATTTT. The chain employs TRBV30 and TRBJ2-3; TRBD1 is a possible D gene (6 bases). V dropped 5 bases and J dropped 2 bases, with 17 bases sitting between them. The CDR3 contains 15 residues. Germline V gives CDR1 GTSNPN, CDR2 SVGIG (reference sequence).

This clone has more than one count but fewer than ten. The chain joins TRBV5-5 to TRBJ1-3, with D possibly matching TRBD1 (5 bases). V lost 7 bases and J lost 0, with 14 bases in between. The V gene's germline CDR1 is SGHKS and CDR2 YYEKEE (reference sequence). The CDR3 contains 15 residues. CDR3 sequence: CASGYRSSSGNTIYF. DNA of the CDR3: TGTGCCAGCGGCTACAGGAGCAGCTCTGGAAACACCATATATTTT.

The rearrangement links TRBV7-9 to TRBJ1-3; 7 positions agree with TRBD1. Germline CDR1 and CDR2: SEHNR and FQNEAQ (reference sequence). The CDR3 consists of 17 residues. Trimming took 1 base from V and 1 from J; bases not matched to a gene: 7. CDR3 sequence (DNA): TGTGCCAGCAGCTTAGGACAGGGCCCCTTATCTGGAAACACCATATATTTT. Its translation is CASSLGQGPLSGNTIYF.

V and J are TRBV28 and TRBJ1-3; D might be TRBD1 (5 bases). The length of the CDR3 is 20 residues. The V and J ends lost 6 bases and 4 bases respectively, with 31 bases between them. Germline CDR1 and CDR2: MDHEN and SYDVKM. The CDR3 bases are TGTGCCAGCAGCCCCCCCAAGCCGGGGGGGGTCCCCTCAACCGGAAACACCATATATTTT. Protein: CASSPPKPGGVPSTGNTIYF.

In its sample, this clone was seen a few times. The rearrangement links TRBV2 to TRBJ2-3, with 15 bases aligning to TRBD2. Germline CDR1 SNHLY, CDR2 FYNNEI. The V segment lost 7 bases and the J segment 6 bases; nucleotides outside the gene matches: 8. The CDR3 is made up of 16 amino acids. The CDR3 DNA reads as TGTGCCAGCACGCCTACCGGGACTAGCGGGGGGGATACGCAGTATTTT. Encoded protein: CASTPTGTSGGDTQYF.